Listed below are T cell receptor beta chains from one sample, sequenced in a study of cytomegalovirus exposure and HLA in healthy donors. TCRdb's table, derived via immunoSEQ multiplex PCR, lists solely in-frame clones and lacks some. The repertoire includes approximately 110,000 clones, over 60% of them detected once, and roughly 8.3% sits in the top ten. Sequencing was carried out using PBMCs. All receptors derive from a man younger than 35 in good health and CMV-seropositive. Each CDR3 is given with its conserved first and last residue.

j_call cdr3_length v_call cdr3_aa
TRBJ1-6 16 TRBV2 CASRRRGREGNSPLHF
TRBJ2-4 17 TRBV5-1 CASSPPLQGFAKNIQYF
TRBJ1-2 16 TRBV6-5 CASSLAGQRINYGYTF
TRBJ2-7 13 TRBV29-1 CSVESVTSYEQYF
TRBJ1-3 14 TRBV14 CASRSRGPGNTIYF
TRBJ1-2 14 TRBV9 CASGTGMGNYGYTF
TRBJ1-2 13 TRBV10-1 CASSDADYYGYTF
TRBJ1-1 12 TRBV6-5 CASRSTTGEAFF
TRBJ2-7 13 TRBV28 CASVPGNFYEQYF
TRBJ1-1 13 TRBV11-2 CASSLPPGPEAFF
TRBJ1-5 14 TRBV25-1 CASSVWGSNQPQHF
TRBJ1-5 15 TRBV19 CASSYLWGLNQPQHF
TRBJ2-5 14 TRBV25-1 CASSQGRKQETQYF
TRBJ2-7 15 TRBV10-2 CASSESWTGDHEQYF
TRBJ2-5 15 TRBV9 CASSVVDRVGETQYF
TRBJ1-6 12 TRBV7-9 CASRQAGRPLHF
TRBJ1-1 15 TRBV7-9 CSSSLGRARVTEAFF
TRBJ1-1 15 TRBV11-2 CASRPGGTGNTEAFF
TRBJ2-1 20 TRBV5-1 CASSLEGRGATKISYNEQFF
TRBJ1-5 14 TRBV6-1 CASRVEDNNQPQHF
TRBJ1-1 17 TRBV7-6 CASSPPSGRTATTEAFF
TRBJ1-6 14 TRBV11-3 CASSLRGLNSPLHF
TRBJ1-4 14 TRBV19 CASTPQGSNEKLFF
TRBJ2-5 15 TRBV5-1 CASSLAIGGLETQYF
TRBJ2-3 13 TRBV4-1 CASSQVASDTQYF
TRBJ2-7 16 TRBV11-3 CASSSLFTGSYYEQYF
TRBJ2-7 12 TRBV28 CASSPPTYEQYF
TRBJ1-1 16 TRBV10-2 CASSGGQGLWNTEAFF
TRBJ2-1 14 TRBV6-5 CASSSVDRDHEQFF
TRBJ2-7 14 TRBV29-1 CSVRFTGHSYEQYF
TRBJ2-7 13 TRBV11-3 CASSLDRDYEQYF
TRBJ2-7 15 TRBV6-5 CASSPTGTSEYEQYF
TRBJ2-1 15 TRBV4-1 CASSQAGVWLPEQFF
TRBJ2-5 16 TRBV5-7 CASTGVGGRDLQTQYF
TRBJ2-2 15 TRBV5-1 CASSLGVANTGELFF
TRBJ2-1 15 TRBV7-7 CASSLELAPYNEQFF
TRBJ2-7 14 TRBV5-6 CASSRQGFSYEQYF
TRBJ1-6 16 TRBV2 CASSEEDTPANSPLHF
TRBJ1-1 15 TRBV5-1 CASSPSQGVNTEAFF
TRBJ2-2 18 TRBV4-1 CASSQGSSGGPRAGELFF
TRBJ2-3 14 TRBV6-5 CASSTGTSTDTQYF
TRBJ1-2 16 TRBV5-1 CASSQDPAGVYNGYTF
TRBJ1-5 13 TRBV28 CASSLSRGWAQHF